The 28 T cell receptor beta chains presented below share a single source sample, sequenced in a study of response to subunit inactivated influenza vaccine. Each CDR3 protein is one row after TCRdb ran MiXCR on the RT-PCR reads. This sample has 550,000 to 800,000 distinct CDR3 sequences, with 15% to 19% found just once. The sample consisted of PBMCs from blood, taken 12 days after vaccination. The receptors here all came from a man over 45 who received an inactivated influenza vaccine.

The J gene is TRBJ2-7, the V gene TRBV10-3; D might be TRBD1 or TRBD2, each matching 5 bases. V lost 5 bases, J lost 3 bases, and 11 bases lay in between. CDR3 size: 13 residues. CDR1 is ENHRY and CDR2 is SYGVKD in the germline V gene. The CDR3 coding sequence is TGTGCCATCAGTAGGGACGGTGTCTACGAGCAGTACTTC. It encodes CAISRDGVYEQYF.

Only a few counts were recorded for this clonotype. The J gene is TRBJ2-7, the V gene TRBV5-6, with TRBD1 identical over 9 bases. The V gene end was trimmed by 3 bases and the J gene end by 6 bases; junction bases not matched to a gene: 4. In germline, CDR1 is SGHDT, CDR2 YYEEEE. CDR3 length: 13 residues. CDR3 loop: CASSSGTGSEQYF. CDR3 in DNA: TGTGCCAGCAGCTCCGGGACAGGGAGCGAGCAGTACTTC.

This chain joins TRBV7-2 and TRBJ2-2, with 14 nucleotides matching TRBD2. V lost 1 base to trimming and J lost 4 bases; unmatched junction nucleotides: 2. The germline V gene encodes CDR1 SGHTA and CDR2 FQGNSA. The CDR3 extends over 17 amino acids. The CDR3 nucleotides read TGTGCCAGCAGCTTAGGGACTAGCGGGAGGACCACCGGGGAGCTGTTTTTT. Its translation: CASSLGTSGRTTGELFF.

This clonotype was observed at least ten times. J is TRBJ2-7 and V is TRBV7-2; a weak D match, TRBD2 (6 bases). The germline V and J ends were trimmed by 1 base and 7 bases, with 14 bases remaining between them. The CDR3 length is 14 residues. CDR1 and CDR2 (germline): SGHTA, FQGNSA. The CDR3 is CASSLEGLRGEQYF. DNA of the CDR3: TGTGCCAGCAGCTTAGAGGGACTTCGAGGGGAGCAGTACTTC.

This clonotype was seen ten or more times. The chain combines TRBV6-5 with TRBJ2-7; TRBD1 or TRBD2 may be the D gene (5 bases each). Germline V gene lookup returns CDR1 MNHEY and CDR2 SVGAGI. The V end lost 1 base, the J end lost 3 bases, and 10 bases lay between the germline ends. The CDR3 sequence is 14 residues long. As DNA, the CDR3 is TGTGCCAGCAGTTACTACGGGGCGGACTACGAGCAGTACTTC. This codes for CASSYYGADYEQYF.

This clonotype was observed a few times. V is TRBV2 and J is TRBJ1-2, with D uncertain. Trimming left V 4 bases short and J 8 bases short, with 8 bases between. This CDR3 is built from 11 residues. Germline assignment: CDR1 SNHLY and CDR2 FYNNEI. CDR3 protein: CASSGTMGYTF. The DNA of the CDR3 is TGTGCCAGCAGTGGGACTATGGGCTACACCTTC.

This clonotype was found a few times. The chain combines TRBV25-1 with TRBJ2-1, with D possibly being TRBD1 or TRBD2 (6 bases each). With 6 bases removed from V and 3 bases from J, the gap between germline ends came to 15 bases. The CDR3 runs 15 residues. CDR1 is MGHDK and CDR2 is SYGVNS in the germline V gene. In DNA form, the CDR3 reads TGTGCCAGCAGGGATACCGGGGGCATCTACAATGAGCAGTTCTTC. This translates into CASRDTGGIYNEQFF.

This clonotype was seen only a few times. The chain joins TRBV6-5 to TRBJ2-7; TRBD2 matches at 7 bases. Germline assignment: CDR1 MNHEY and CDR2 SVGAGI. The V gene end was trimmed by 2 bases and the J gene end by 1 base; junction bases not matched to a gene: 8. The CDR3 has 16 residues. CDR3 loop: CASSYTLARISYEQYF. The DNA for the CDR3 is TGTGCCAGCAGTTACACACTAGCGCGAATATCCTACGAGCAGTACTTC.

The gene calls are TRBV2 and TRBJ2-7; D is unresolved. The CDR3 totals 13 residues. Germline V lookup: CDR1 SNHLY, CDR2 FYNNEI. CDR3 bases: TGTCGACCGTCGGAAACCTACGCCTACGAGCAGTACTTC. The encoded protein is CRPSETYAYEQYF.

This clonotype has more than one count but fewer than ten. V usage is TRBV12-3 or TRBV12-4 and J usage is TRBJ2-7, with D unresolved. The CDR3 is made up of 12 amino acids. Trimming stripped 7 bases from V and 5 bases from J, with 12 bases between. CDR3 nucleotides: TGTGCCAGCACCTATTCCAAGGACGAGCAGTACTTC. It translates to CASTYSKDEQYF.

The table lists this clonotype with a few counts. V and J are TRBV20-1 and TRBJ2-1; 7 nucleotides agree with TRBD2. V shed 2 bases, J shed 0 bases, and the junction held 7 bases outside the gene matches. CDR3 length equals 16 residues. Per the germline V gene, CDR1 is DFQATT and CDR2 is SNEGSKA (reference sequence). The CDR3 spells CSARPTGGGSYNEQFF. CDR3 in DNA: TGCAGTGCTAGACCCACTGGGGGGGGCTCCTACAATGAGCAGTTCTTC.

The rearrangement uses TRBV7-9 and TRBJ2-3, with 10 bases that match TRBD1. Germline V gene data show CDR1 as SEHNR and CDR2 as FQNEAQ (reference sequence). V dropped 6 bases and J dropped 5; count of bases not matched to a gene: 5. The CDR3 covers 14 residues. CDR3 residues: CASRRQGAEDTQYF. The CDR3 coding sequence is TGTGCCAGCAGAAGACAGGGGGCGGAAGATACGCAGTATTTT.

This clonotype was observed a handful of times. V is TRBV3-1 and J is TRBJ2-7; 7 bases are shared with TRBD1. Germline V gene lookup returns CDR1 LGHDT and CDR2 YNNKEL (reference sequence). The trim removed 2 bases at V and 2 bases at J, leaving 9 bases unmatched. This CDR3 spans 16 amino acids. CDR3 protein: CASSQRDRTLTYEQYF. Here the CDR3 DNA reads TGTGCCAGCAGCCAACGGGACAGAACACTGACCTACGAGCAGTACTTC.

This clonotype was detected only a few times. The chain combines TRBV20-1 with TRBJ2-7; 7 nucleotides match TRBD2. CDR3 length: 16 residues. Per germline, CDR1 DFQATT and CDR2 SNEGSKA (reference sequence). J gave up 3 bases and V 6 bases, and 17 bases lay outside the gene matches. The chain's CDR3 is CSANAGAGALDYEQYF. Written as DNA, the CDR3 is TGCAGTGCAAACGCGGGTGCGGGAGCGTTAGACTACGAGCAGTACTTC.

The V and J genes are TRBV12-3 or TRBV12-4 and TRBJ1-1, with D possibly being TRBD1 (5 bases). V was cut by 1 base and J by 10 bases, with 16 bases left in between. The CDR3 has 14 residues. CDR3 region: CASSLGGTGVGAFF. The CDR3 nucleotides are TGTGCCAGCAGTTTAGGGGGGACCGGGGTCGGAGCTTTCTTT.

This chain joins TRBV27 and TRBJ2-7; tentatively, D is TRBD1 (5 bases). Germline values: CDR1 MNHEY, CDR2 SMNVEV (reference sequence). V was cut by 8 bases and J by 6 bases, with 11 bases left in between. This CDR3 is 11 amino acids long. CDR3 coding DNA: TGTGCCAGCGGCAGGGTTGCCGAGCAGTACTTC. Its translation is CASGRVAEQYF.

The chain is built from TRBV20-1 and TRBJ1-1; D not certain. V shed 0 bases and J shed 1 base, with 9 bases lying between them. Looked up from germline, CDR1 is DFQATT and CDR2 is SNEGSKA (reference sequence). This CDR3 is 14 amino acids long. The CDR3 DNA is TGCAGTGCTAGAGACCGCACAAAGAACACTGAAGCTTTCTTT. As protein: CSARDRTKNTEAFF.

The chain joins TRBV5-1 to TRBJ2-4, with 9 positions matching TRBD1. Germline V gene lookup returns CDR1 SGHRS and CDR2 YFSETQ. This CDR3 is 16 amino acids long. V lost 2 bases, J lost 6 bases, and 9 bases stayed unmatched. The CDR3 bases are TGCGCCAGCAGCTTAACCCTCCCGGACAGGGGAAACATTCAGTACTTC. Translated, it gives CASSLTLPDRGNIQYF. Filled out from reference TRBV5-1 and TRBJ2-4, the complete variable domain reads KAGVTQTPRYLIKTRGQQVTLSCSPISGHRSVSWYQQTPGQGLQFLFEYFSETQRNKGNFPGRFSGRQFSNSRSEMNVSTLELGDSALYLCASSLTLPDRGNIQYFGAGTRLSVL.

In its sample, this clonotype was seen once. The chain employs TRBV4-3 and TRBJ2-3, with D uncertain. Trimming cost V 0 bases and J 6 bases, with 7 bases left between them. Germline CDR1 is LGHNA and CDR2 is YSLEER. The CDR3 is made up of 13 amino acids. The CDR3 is CASSQDVRDTQYF. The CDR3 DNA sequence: TGCGCCAGCAGCCAAGATGTGAGGGATACGCAGTATTTT.

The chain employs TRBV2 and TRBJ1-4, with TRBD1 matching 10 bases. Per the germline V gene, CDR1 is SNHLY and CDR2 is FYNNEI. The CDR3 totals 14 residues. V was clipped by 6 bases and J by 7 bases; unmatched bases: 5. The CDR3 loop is CASRGQGGVEKLFF. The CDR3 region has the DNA TGTGCCAGCAGAGGACAGGGGGGCGTTGAAAAACTGTTTTTT.

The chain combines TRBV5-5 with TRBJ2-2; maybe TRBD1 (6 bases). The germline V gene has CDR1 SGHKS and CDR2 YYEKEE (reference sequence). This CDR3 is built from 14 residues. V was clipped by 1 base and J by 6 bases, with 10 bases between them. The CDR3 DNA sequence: TGTGCCAGCAGCTTGACAGGGAAGGCCGGGGAGCTGTTTTTT. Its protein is CASSLTGKAGELFF.

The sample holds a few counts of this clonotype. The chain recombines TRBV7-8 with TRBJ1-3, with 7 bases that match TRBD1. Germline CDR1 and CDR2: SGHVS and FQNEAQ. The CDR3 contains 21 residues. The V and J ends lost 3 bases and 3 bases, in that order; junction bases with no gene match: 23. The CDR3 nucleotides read TGTGCCAGCAGCTTGGGCGGGGGGAAGCGACAGGGAGGTGTGTATGGAAACACCATATATTTT. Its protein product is CASSLGGGKRQGGVYGNTIYF.

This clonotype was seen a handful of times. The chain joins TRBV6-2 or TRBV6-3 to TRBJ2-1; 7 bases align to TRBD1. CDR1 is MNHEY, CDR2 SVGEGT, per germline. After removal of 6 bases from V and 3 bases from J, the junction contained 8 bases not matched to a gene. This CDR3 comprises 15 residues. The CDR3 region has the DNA TGTGCCAGCAGGATTGACAGGGTCAGCTACAATGAGCAGTTCTTC. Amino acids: CASRIDRVSYNEQFF.

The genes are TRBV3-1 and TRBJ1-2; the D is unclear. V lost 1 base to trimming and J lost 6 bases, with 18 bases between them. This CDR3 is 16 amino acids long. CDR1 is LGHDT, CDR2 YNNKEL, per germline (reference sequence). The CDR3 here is CASSQGWDRSRNGYTF. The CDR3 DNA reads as TGTGCCAGCAGCCAAGGGTGGGATAGGAGCCGGAATGGCTACACCTTC.

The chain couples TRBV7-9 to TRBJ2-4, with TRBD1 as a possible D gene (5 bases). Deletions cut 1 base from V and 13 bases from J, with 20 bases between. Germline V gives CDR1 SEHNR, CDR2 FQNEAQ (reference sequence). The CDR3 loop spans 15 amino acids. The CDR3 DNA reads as TGTGCCAGCAGCTTAGGGGGCGAAGCTTCGGTCCAACAGTACTTC. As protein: CASSLGGEASVQQYF.

The CDR3 nucleotides read TGCAGTGCTAGAGTGGGGGCGCAGTATTTT. Translated: CSARVGAQYF. This chain connects TRBV20-1 to TRBJ2-3; D is possibly TRBD1 or TRBD2 (5 bases each). The CDR3 consists of 10 residues. Trimming took off 1 base at V and 10 bases at J, with 6 bases between the two ends. The germline CDR1 and CDR2 sequences are DFQATT and SNEGSKA (reference sequence).

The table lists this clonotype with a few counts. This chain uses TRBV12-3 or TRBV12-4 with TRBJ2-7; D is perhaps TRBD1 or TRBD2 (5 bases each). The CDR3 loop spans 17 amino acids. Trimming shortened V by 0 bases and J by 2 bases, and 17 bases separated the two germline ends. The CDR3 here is CASSLALRKRGPYEQYF. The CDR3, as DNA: TGTGCCAGCAGTTTAGCGCTAAGAAAGAGGGGACCCTACGAGCAGTACTTC.

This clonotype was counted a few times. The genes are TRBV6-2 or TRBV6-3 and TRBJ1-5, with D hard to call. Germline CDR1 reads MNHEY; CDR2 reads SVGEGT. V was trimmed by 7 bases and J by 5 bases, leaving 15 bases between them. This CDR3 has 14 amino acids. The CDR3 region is CASKPVRSYQPQHF. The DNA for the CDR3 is TGTGCCAGCAAGCCGGTCAGGAGTTATCAGCCCCAGCATTTT.